This TCR beta chain was documented in a study of shared clonotypes between healthy human individuals (dated by TCRdb to the early 2020s). Study-wide context: The cohort comprised a couple of women and a few men aged 18 to 49 years. Per donor, three plates each were used for CD4 naive and CD4 memory, two for CD8 naive, and one for CD8 memory. The study deeply sequenced blood TCR repertoires of about five healthy adults to estimate repertoire size and the extent of clonotype sharing between individuals. Different laboratories and diverse techniques were used to prepare libraries and sequence TCR repertoires, to increase sequencing depth and limit assay-specific biases. Per donor, leukapheresis produced somewhere between about 0.8 and 9 billion PBMCs.

Broader findings and caveats from the paper: About 5% of naive CD4, 3% to 3.5% of naive CD8, 2% to 2.5% of memory CD4, and approximately 0.39% of memory CD8 clonotypes were shared across several donors. Only blood was sampled, and tissue TCR repertoires likely differ from those in blood. Based on pairwise subsampling, the degree of clonotype sharing among donors was expected to be affected by sequencing depth. Clonotypes shared by all four sorted-subset donors showed higher generation probabilities than non-shared clonotypes. Naive subsets generally had larger estimated clonotype richness than memory subsets did. Rarefaction of sorted-subset datasets indicated incomplete sequencing despite the large sequencing depth. Because the study included only a small number of donors, the genetic and exposure-history diversity represented was limited.

TCR CDR3 regions were amplified from genomic DNA by multiplex PCR using the deep immunoSEQ assay. Extracted genomic DNA from each cell subset was spread evenly across all wells of several immunoSEQ 96-well plates, with each plate serving as a replicate. For sorted subsets, each replicate PCR was loaded with 150 to 250 ng genomic DNA, equivalent to 25,000 to 30,000 T cell genomes. Purified libraries were measured with a Qubit 3.0 fluorometer, size-checked on a Bioanalyzer 2100, and measured again with the KAPA Library Quantification kit. Every immunoSEQ 96-well plate was sequenced on a separate single-read 150-cycle Illumina NextSeq 550 flow cell. On the study's bioinformatics: Because the immunoSEQ output included only junctional sequences and no quality scores, the filtering could not be the same as the filtering used for full-length reads. To assign V/J genes and CDR3, sequences were annotated against IMGT germline references using PyIR, a Python wrapper for IgBLAST v1.9. Any read was removed if the V/J assignment was weak (E-value above 1e-6), the CDR3 was missing, or the read contained stop codons, out-of-frame junctions, or ambiguous translated residues. V3J clonotypes were defined as sequences sharing the same inferred V gene, J gene, and CDR3 amino acid sequence. To compute the percentage overlap between repertoires, the number of shared unique clonotypes was divided by the size of the smaller repertoire. Three approaches were used to assess repertoire richness: RTK rarefaction, the Chao1 estimator, and Recon v2.1 estimates of unobserved clonotypes. Generation probabilities for all TCRbeta clonotypes obtained by the gDNA method from a handful of donors were computed using OLGA. The immuneACCESS repertoire file appears here via TCRdb, limited to in-frame rearrangements. These files lack a portion of the clones; in checked studies, under half of the deficit traces to unresolved V genes, and the cause of the others is not known. V and J calls and clone size come straight from that table; D and trimming were deduced from the DNA. The sample contains over 2,000,000 clones, around 95% of them found a single time. The ten most abundant clones make up approximately 1.6% of the sample.

On this clone: Its specific antigen is unknown. Base qualities are missing; no much larger clone stands one base away. This specimen includes other DNA sequences encoding the same CDR3.

CD8 naive samples were CD45RO-negative cells positively selected for CCR7, giving a CD45RA+CCR7+ population that excluded TemRA cells. The donors were healthy, HIV-negative adults with no recently reported acute infections or vaccinations. Every donor was a Caucasian adult residing in Nashville, Tennessee, USA. After blood collection by leukapheresis, PBMCs were isolated using Ficoll-Histopaque density gradient centrifugation and then cryopreserved in the vapor phase of liquid nitrogen. Analytical flow cytometry was used to check the purity and quantity of every magnetically sorted T cell population. Genomic DNA was isolated from each sorted fraction and quantified by UV absorbance on a Nanodrop 2000c. The source material was naive CD8+ T cells from PBMCs. In the paper's terms, the cell subset or site label means: CD45RA+CCR7+. This TCR was sampled from a man younger than 30 in good health. Some clones in this sample may be carry-over from other donors' samples.

The CDR3 is CASSLLLAGGTDTQYF. The nucleotide sequence is TGTGCCAGCAGTTTACTACTAGCGGGAGGGACCGATACGCAGTATTTT. The chain employs TRBV27 and TRBJ2-3, with 13 bases matching TRBD2. The germline V gene (reference sequence) provides CDR1 MNHEY and CDR2 SMNVEV. CDR3 length: 16 amino acids, cysteine to phenylalanine. The entry retains the CDR3 DNA only, 48 bases that are in frame from base 1. At the junction V is shortened by 2 bases and J by 6 bases; bases outside the gene matches: 5.